Listed below are T cell receptor beta chains from one sample, sequenced in a study of radiotherapy plus CTLA-4 blockade in lung cancer. Repertoires were generated with immunoSEQ multiplex PCR, while TCRdb's copy carries only in-frame clones and drops some. The data show tens of thousands of clones, with around 80% seen just once and roughly 7% held by the top ten. This material consisted of peripheral blood, taken from a patient treated with radiotherapy plus ipilimumab. These receptors were taken from a human donor with non-small cell lung cancer who had a complete response to radiotherapy plus ipilimumab. CDR3s include the opening cysteine and the closing phenylalanine or tryptophan. The D gene is left open where the match is weak. Not all rows give a size; the values are once, few, many and, for expanded clones, a class.

J gene,clone size,V gene,D gene,CDR3 protein,CDR3 DNA
TRBJ1-5,-,TRBV19,-,CASSIGLGRQLLYSNQPQHF,TGTGCCAGTAGTATAGGATTGGGGAGACAACTCTTATATAGCAATCAGCCCCAGCATTTT
TRBJ1-2,-,TRBV5-6,-,CASSLPGNYGYTF,TGTGCCAGCAGCTTGCCGGGGAACTATGGCTACACCTTC
TRBJ1-1,-,TRBV11-3,-,CASSFSGQNTEAFF,TGTGCCAGCAGCTTTTCGGGACAGAACACTGAAGCTTTCTTT
TRBJ2-7,few,TRBV6-6,TRBD1,CASSYRDSFYEQYF,TGTGCCAGCAGTTACCGGGACAGCTTCTACGAGCAGTACTTC
TRBJ1-4,-,TRBV18,-,CASSPPERGRANEKLFF,TGTGCCAGCTCACCACCGGAACGGGGGAGGGCTAATGAAAAACTGTTTTTT
TRBJ1-3,-,TRBV11-3,-,CASSLEGTARGNTIYF,TGTGCCAGCAGCTTAGAGGGGACGGCTAGGGGAAACACCATATATTTT
TRBJ2-1,-,TRBV7-2,TRBD1,CASSSTGTALNEQFF,TGTGCCAGCAGCTCTACCGGGACAGCCCTCAATGAGCAGTTCTTC
TRBJ2-3,-,TRBV7-9,TRBD1,CASSPDRGPRADTQYF,TGTGCCAGCTCCCCCGACAGGGGGCCACGGGCAGATACGCAGTATTTT
TRBJ1-2,-,TRBV11-2,-,CASSLGSHPGYTF,TGTGCCAGCAGCTTAGGGAGCCATCCTGGCTACACCTTC
TRBJ2-3,-,TRBV25-1,-,CASSEFRQGNTDTQYF,TGTGCCAGCAGTGAATTTAGGCAGGGAAACACAGATACGCAGTATTTT
TRBJ2-1,-,TRBV5-1,-,CASSSGSFNEQFF,TGCGCCAGCAGCTCGGGAAGCTTCAATGAGCAGTTCTTC
TRBJ1-2,-,TRBV28,-,CASSSLRGPGRNYGYTF,TGTGCCAGCAGTTCCCTTAGAGGCCCCGGGCGTAACTATGGCTACACCTTC
TRBJ1-6,once,TRBV6-6,TRBD1,CASRQGNSPLHF,TGTGCCAGCAGACAGGGGAATTCACCCCTCCACTTT
TRBJ2-4,-,TRBV7-9,TRBD2,CASSFPGLGDIQYF,TGTGCCAGCAGCTTCCCGGGACTAGGCGACATTCAGTACTTC
TRBJ1-1,-,TRBV4-3,TRBD1,CASSQDRVLLPEAFF,TGCGCCAGCAGCCAGGACAGGGTGTTACTTCCTGAAGCTTTCTTT
TRBJ2-3,-,TRBV7-9,TRBD2,CASSLTSGGAGDTQYF,TGTGCCAGCAGCTTGACTAGCGGGGGGGCAGGGGATACGCAGTATTTT
TRBJ1-2,-,TRBV9,TRBD1,CASSPRGTGGIGDGYTF,TGTGCCAGCAGCCCTCGGGGGACAGGGGGAATAGGAGATGGCTACACCTTC
TRBJ2-1,few,TRBV4-1,TRBD1,CASSHPGQGVSDEQFF,TGCGCCAGCAGCCACCCGGGACAGGGGGTGTCAGATGAGCAGTTCTTC
TRBJ1-5,-,TRBV4-3,-,CASSHLWDSNQPQHF,TGCGCCAGCAGCCACCTTTGGGATAGCAATCAGCCCCAGCATTTT
TRBJ1-1,-,TRBV2,-,CASSEALRGNEAFF,TGTGCCAGCAGTGAAGCGCTTCGGGGCAATGAAGCTTTCTTT
TRBJ1-2,-,TRBV5-6,-,CASSLFSSGYTF,TGTGCCAGCAGCTTGTTTTCCTCCGGCTACACCTTC
TRBJ1-5,few,TRBV7-8,-,CASSLRVFPNQPQHF,TGTGCCAGCAGCTTAAGGGTATTTCCTAATCAGCCCCAGCATTTT
TRBJ1-4,-,TRBV5-6,TRBD1,CASSSVGGQGRLTNEKLFF,TGTGCCAGCAGCTCGGTTGGGGGACAGGGAAGGCTGACTAATGAAAAACTGTTTTTT
TRBJ2-1,-,TRBV12-2,-,CASRLGVNLSSYNEQFF,TGTGCAAGTCGCTTAGGCGTCAATCTGAGCTCCTACAATGAGCAGTTCTTC
TRBJ1-3,-,TRBV7-2,TRBD1,CASSLAGQGMGNTIYF,TGTGCCAGCAGCTTAGCCGGACAGGGGATGGGAAACACCATATATTTT
TRBJ2-3,few,TRBV7-9,-,CASSPEGPFDTQYF,TGTGCCAGCAGTCCCGAGGGTCCGTTCGATACGCAGTATTTT
TRBJ2-5,-,TRBV4-1,-,CASSQEDYSRETQYF,TGCGCCAGCAGCCAAGAAGACTACTCCCGGGAGACCCAGTACTTC
TRBJ1-5,-,TRBV14,-,CASSQLGASQPQHF,TGTGCCAGCAGCCAACTAGGGGCAAGCCAGCCCCAGCATTTT
TRBJ2-2,-,TRBV11-3,-,CASSLGGTGELFF,TGTGCCAGCAGCTTAGGGGGGACCGGGGAGCTGTTTTTT
TRBJ2-1,once,TRBV27,TRBD2,CASSPRGSGRLSYNEQFF,TGTGCCAGCAGTCCCCGTGGTAGCGGGAGGCTCTCCTACAATGAGCAGTTCTTC
TRBJ2-1,-,TRBV18,TRBD1,CASSPQQGVSEQFF,TGTGCCAGCTCACCTCAACAGGGGGTAAGTGAGCAGTTCTTC
TRBJ1-1,-,TRBV6-7,-,CASSDLNTEAFF,TGTGCCAGCAGTGATTTGAACACTGAAGCTTTCTTT
TRBJ1-6,-,TRBV7-2,TRBD1,CASSLSGQGHSPLHF,TGTGCCAGCAGCTTATCTGGACAGGGGCACTCACCCCTCCACTTT
TRBJ1-1,-,TRBV5-4,-,CASSRSLGIRDTEAFF,TGTGCCAGCAGCCGGAGCCTCGGGATAAGGGACACTGAAGCTTTCTTT
TRBJ2-3,-,TRBV9,TRBD2,CASSVGGSGRRLDTQYF,TGTGCCAGCAGCGTAGGGGGTAGCGGGAGGAGATTAGATACGCAGTATTTT
TRBJ1-2,-,TRBV6-1,-,CASSGGRNGYTF,TGTGCCAGCAGTGGGGGGAGAAATGGCTACACCTTC